The 12 T cell receptor beta chains presented below share a single source sample, sequenced in a study of CD8+ T cells in alopecia areata. Sequencing relied on a cDNA template that was reverse transcribed from extracted RNA. Measured with immunoSEQ multiplex PCR; TCRdb has only the in-frame clones, and not every one. The sample yields about 160,000 clones, over 70% seen once. This specimen consisted of CD8+ T cells sorted from blood, obtained at week 0. These receptors all come from a human donor with alopecia areata.

This clone occurred once. V gene TRBV27 combines with J gene TRBJ2-3; D ambiguous. This CDR3 contains 14 residues. Germline V gene lookup returns CDR1 MNHEY and CDR2 SMNVEV (reference sequence). Trimming cost V 8 bases and J 6 bases, with 18 bases left between them. CDR3 bases: TGTGCCAGCCGCTCACGAAGTAAGCAGGATACGCAGTATTTT. This sequence encodes CASRSRSKQDTQYF.

The chain has TRBV27 and TRBJ2-3; 11 nucleotides line up with TRBD1. J was trimmed by 4 bases and V by 5 bases; bases with no gene match: 5. Germline V CDR1 and CDR2: MNHEY, SMNVEV (reference sequence). The CDR3 is 15 amino acids. The CDR3 DNA sequence: TGTGCCAGCAGTCCACGGGACAGGGGGTCAGATACGCAGTATTTT. Residues: CASSPRDRGSDTQYF.

This clone was observed once. The chain uses TRBV29-1 and TRBJ2-7; D remains ambiguous. The CDR3 sequence is 13 residues long. Germline V gene sequence: CDR1 SQVTM, CDR2 ANQGSEA. The V end lost 3 bases, the J end lost 0 bases, and 9 bases lay between the germline ends. CDR3 region: CSVESELSYEQYF. Here the CDR3 DNA reads TGCAGCGTTGAGTCGGAACTCTCCTACGAGCAGTACTTC.

The CDR3 is CASSGGQGANSPLHF. Written as DNA, the CDR3 is TGTGCCAGCAGCGGCGGACAGGGGGCCAATTCACCCCTCCACTTT. V gene TRBV9 combines with J gene TRBJ1-6; 11 bases align to TRBD1. With 3 bases clipped from V and 7 bases from J, the junction kept 3 bases outside the gene matches. The CDR3 spans 15 residues. The germline V gene encodes CDR1 SGDLS and CDR2 YYNGEE.

The chain couples TRBV7-9 to TRBJ2-3, with D perhaps matching TRBD1 or TRBD2 (6 bases each). CDR3 length equals 15 residues. The V end was cut by 4 bases, the J end by 5 bases, with 16 bases between. Germline loops: CDR1 SEHNR, CDR2 FQNEAQ (reference sequence). The CDR3 is CASSWGARTRDTQYF. The CDR3 DNA follows: TGTGCCAGCAGCTGGGGGGCTCGAACCAGAGATACGCAGTATTTT.

J is TRBJ1-3 and V is TRBV30, with unresolved D. The CDR3 totals 12 residues. Deletions cut 4 bases from V and 0 bases from J, with 4 bases between. Germline CDR1 reads GTSNPN; CDR2 reads SVGIG (reference sequence). CDR3 residues: CAWKASGNTIYF. CDR3 in DNA: TGTGCCTGGAAGGCCTCTGGAAACACCATATATTTT. Full variable domain (rest looked up from reference TRBV30 and TRBJ1-3): SQTIHQWPATLVQPVGSPLSLECTVEGTSNPNLYWYRQAAGRGLQLLFYSVGIGQISSEVPQNLSASRPQDRQFILSSKKLLLSDSGFYLCAWKASGNTIYFGEGSWLTVV.

The chain links TRBV30 to TRBJ2-3, with TRBD2 matching 9 bases. CDR1 GTSNPN and CDR2 SVGIG come from the germline V gene (reference sequence). This CDR3 region has 14 residues. The CDR3 DNA reads as TGTCTGAGCGGGGGGCTCCCTAGCACAGATACGCAGTATTTT. The encoded protein is CLSGGLPSTDTQYF.

The J gene is TRBJ2-3, the V gene TRBV19; weak D call: TRBD2 (5 bases). The CDR3 extends over 15 amino acids. Germline assignment: CDR1 LNHDA and CDR2 SQIVND (reference sequence). The V end was cut by 9 bases, the J end by 5 bases, with 21 bases between. Written as DNA, the CDR3 is TGTGCCAGCCTCGATACCGAGTATCGGGAAGATACGCAGTATTTT. Translating gives CASLDTEYREDTQYF. Using reference TRBV19 and TRBJ2-3 for the parts outside the CDR3, the full variable domain is DGGITQSPKYLFRKEGQNVTLSCEQNLNHDAMYWYRQDPGQGLRLIYYSQIVNDFQKGDIAEGYSVSREKKESFPLTVTSAQKNPTAFYLCASLDTEYREDTQYFGPGTRLTVL.

Points on this clone: Other DNA sequences in this specimen translate into the identical CDR3. The rearrangement links TRBV9 to TRBJ2-1; the D is unclear. From germline, CDR1 is SGDLS and CDR2 YYNGEE. The CDR3 extends over 10 amino acids. The ends were cut back, 7 bases at V and 6 bases at J, with 5 bases in the middle. The CDR3 loop reads CASSGNEQFF. In DNA, the CDR3 is TGTGCCAGCTCCGGCAATGAGCAGTTCTTC.

This rearrangement joins TRBV7-9 to TRBJ1-2, with a weak D call TRBD1 (5 bases). Deletions cut 5 bases from V and 2 bases from J, with 12 bases between. The CDR3 consists of 14 residues. CDR1 is SEHNR and CDR2 is FQNEAQ in the germline V gene (reference sequence). The CDR3 DNA reads as TGTGCCAGCAGCCGGGGGACGGGCAACTATGGCTACACCTTC. Its translation is CASSRGTGNYGYTF. The variable domain in full, completed from reference TRBV7-9 and TRBJ1-2, reads DTGVSQNPRHKITKRGQNVTFRCDPISEHNRLYWYRQTLGQGPEFLTYFQNEAQLEKSRLLSDRFSAERPKGSFSTLEIQRTEQGDSAMYLCASSRGTGNYGYTFGSGTRLTVV.

The chain recombines TRBV19 with TRBJ2-7; 9 bases are a match to TRBD1. This CDR3 is 16 amino acids long. The junction had 9 bases not matched to a gene; V was cut back by 4 bases and J by 2 bases. Germline V gene data show CDR1 as LNHDA and CDR2 as SQIVND (reference sequence). DNA for the CDR3: TGTGCCAGTAGTACGACTCCCGGGACAGGGCCCTACGAGCAGTACTTC. It specifies CASSTTPGTGPYEQYF.

This rearrangement joins TRBV2 to TRBJ1-3; D gene unclear. V gave up 6 bases and J gave up 8 bases, with 14 bases separating them. The CDR3 consists of 13 residues. CDR1 is SNHLY, CDR2 FYNNEI, per germline. The chain's CDR3 is CASRGFIGDTIYF. The CDR3 nucleotides are TGTGCCAGCAGAGGGTTTATCGGGGACACCATATATTTT.